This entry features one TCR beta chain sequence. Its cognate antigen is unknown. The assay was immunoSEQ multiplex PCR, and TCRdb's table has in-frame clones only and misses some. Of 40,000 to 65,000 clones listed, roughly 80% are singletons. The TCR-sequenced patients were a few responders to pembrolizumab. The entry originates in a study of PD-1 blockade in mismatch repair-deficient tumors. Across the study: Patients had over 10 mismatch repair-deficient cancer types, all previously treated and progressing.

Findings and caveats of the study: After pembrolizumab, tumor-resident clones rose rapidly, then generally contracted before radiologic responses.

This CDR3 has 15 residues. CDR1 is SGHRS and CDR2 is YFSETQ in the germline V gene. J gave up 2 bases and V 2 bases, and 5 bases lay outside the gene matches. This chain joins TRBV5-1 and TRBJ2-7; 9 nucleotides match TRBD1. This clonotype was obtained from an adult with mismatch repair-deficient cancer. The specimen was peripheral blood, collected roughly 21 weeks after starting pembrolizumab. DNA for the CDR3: TGCGCCAGCAGCTTAACGGGACAGGGAGCCTACGAGCAGTACTTC. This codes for CASSLTGQGAYEQYF.